This T cell receptor (beta chain) is drawn from a study of cytomegalovirus exposure and HLA in healthy donors. Vbeta (60) and Jbeta (13) primers were used in the PCR. TCRdb's copy holds only in-frame clones and misses some; the assay was immunoSEQ multiplex PCR. The sample holds 150,000 to 200,000 clones, 77% seen once. The V gene's germline CDR1 is MDHEN and CDR2 SYDVKM. The germline V and J ends were trimmed by 1 base and 1 base, with 10 bases remaining between them. The CDR3 is 16 residues long. V is TRBV28 and J is TRBJ2-2; perhaps TRBD1 as D (6 bases). Sequencing was carried out using PBMCs. This clonotype originated in a woman aged 25 to 39 in good health and CMV-seropositive. The CDR3 loop reads CASSLLAGVNTGELFF. The DNA of the CDR3 is TGTGCCAGCAGTTTATTGGCAGGGGTGAACACCGGGGAGCTGTTTTTT.